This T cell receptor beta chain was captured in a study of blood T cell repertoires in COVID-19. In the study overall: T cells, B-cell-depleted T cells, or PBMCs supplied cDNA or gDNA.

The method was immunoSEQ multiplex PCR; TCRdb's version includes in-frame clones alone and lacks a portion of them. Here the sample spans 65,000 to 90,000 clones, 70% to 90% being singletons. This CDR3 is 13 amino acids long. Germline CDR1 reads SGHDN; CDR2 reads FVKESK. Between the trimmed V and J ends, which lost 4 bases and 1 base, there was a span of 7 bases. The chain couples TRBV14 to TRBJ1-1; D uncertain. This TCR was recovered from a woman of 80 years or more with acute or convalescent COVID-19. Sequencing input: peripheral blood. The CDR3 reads CASSPLRNTEAFF. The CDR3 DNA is TGTGCCAGCAGCCCCCTAAGGAACACTGAAGCTTTCTTT.